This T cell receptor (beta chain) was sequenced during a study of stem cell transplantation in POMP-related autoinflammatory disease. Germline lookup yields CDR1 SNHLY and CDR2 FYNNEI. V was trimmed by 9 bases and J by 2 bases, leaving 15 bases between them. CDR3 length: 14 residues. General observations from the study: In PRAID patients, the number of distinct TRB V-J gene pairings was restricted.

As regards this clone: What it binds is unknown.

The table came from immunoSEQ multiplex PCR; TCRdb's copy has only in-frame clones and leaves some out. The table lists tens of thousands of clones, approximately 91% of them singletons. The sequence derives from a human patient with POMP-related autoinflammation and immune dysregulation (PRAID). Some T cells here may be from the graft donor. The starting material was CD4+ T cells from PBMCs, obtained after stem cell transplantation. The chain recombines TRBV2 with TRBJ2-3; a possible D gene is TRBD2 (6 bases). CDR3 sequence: CASRRDSYTDTQYF. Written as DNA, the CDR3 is TGTGCCAGTCGCCGGGACTCTTACACAGATACGCAGTATTTT.